The present TCR beta chain was sequenced within a study of Graves' ophthalmopathy and Graves' hyperthyroidism. Ten or more counts support this clonotype. The V segment lost 5 bases and the J segment 5 bases; nucleotides outside the gene matches: 8. The germline CDR1 and CDR2 sequences are LGHNT and FRNRAP. The CDR3 consists of 15 residues. The study amplified TCR beta CDR3 regions using RNA transcripts. Second-round multiplex PCR came after first-round RT-PCR with HTBI primers. TCRdb reprocessed the multiplex PCR reads with MiXCR, giving one entry per CDR3 protein. The table shows some 520,000 distinct CDR3 sequences, with approximately 14% occurring only once.

Sequencing was carried out using blood. This TCR was sampled from a woman in her 30s with Graves' ophthalmopathy. The chain is built from TRBV12-5 and TRBJ2-5, with 10 bases aligning to TRBD1. The CDR3 sequence is CASGGRQGARETQYF. The DNA of the CDR3 is TGTGCTAGTGGTGGTCGACAGGGGGCGCGTGAGACCCAGTACTTC.